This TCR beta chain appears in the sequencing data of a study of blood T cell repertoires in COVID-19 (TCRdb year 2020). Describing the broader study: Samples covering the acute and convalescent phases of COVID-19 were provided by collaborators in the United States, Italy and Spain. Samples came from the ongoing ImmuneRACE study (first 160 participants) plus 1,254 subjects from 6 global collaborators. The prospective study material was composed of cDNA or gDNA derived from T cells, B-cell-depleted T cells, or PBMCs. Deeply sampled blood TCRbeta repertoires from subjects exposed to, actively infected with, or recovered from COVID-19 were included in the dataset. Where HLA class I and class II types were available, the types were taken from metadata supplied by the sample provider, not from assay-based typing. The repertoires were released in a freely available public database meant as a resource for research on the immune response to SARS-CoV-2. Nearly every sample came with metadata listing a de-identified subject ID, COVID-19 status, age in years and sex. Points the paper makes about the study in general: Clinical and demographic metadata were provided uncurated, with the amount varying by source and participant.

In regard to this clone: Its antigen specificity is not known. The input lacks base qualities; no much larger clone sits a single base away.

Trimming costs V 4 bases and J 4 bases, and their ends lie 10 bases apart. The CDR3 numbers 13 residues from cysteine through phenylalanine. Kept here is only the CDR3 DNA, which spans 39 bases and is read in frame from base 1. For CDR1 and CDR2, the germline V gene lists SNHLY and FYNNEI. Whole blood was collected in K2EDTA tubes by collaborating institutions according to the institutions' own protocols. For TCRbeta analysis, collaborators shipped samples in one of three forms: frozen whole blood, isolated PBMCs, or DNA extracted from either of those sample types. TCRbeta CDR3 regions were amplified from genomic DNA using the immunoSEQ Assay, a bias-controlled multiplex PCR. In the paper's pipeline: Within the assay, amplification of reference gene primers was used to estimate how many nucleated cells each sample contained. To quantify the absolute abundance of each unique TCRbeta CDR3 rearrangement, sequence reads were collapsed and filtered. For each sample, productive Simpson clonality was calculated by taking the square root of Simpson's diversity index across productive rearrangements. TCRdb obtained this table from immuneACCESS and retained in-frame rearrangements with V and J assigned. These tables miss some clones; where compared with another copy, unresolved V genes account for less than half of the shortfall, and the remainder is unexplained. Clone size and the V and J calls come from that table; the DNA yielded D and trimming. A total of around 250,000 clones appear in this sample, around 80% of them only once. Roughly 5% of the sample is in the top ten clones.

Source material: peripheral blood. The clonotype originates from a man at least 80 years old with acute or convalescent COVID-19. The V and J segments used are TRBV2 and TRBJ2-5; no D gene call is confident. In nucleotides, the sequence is TGTGCCAGCAGTGTTGGCTTTTCAGAGACCCAGTACTTC. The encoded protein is CASSVGFSETQYF.